This TCR beta chain was retrieved from a study of T cell changes during pregnancy in multiple sclerosis. Repertoires were generated with immunoSEQ multiplex PCR, while TCRdb's copy carries only in-frame clones and drops some. The sample shows under 55,000 clones, over 80% of them seen only once. After removal of 5 bases from V and 6 bases from J, the junction contained 11 bases not matched to a gene. The CDR3 is 15 residues long. The V gene's germline CDR1 is MNHEY and CDR2 SMNVEV (reference sequence). The TCR originated in a female donor with multiple sclerosis, enrolled in a pregnancy study. V is TRBV27 and J is TRBJ2-7; 9 bases are shared with TRBD1. Sequenced here: CD8+ T cells from peripheral blood mononuclear cells, sampled after pregnancy. For the CDR3, the DNA is TGTGCCAGCAGTCGGACCGGGACAGGGATTCGCGAGCAGTACTTC. Its translation: CASSRTGTGIREQYF.